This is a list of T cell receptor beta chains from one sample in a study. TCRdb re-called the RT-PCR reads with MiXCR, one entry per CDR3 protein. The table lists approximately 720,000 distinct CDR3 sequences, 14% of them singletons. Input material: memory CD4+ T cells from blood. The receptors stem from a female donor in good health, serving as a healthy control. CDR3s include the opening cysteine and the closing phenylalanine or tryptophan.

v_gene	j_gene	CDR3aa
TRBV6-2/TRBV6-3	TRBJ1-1	CASRPHQSENTEAFF
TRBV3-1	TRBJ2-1	CASSPYETGGSYNEQFF
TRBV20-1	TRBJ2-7	CSARDLGVGAGTYEQYF
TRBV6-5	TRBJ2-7	CASSYSGGGTYEQYF
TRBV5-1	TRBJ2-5	CASSSEGNYNEQYF
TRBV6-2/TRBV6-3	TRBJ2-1	CASSWGGGVSNEQFF
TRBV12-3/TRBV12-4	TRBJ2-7	CASSRRGIEQYF
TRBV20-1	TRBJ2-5	CSTDRETQYF
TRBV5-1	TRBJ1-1	CASSLRPYGTEAFF
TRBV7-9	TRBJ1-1	CASSLGSYGDTEAFF
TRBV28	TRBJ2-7	CASRTGASYEQYF
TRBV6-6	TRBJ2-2	CASSYSQLAGLTGELFF
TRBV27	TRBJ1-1	CASRRQVTNTEAFF
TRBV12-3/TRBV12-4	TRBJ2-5	CASSPGTEETQYF
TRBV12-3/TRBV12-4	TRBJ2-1	CASLRGQGSYNEQFF
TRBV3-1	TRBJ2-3	CASSQDGRTTDTQYF
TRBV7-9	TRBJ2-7	CASYAGTASYEQYF
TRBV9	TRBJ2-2	CASSVELADSTGELFF
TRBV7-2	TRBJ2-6	CASGQRGGSGANVLTF
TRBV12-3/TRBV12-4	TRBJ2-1	CASRKDSYSYNEQFF
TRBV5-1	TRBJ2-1	CASSLEIAGGNEQFF
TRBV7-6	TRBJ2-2	CASSFGTGGDGELFF
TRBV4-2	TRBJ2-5	CASSQTTSDHQETQYF
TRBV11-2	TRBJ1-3	CASSSDRVEGNTIYF
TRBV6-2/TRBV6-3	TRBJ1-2	CASSYIPASGGGYTF
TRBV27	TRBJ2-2	CSSPGGQKDPLGTGELFF